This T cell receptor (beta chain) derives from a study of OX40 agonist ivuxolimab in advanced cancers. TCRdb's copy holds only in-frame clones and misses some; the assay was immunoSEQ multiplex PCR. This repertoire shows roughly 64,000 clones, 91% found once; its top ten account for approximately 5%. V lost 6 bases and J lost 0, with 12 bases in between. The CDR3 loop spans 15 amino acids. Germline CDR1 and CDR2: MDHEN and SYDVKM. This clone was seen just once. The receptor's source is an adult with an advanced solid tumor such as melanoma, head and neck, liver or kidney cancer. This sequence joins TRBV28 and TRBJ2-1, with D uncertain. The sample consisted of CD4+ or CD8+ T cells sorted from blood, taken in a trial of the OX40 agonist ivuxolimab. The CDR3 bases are TGTGCCAGCAGCCCACGGGCATCCTCCTACAATGAGCAGTTCTTC. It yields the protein CASSPRASSYNEQFF.